This TCR beta chain was identified in a study of shared clonotypes between healthy human individuals. The overall study: Used for every donor were three CD4 naive, three CD4 memory, two CD8 naive and one CD8 memory plate.

Germline V CDR1 and CDR2: SGHRS, YFSETQ. The CDR3 length is 16 residues. The V gene lost 2 bases and the J gene lost 0 bases, with 12 bases spanning the gap. It was at deep level that the assay was run. Assay: immunoSEQ multiplex PCR; the TCRdb copy retains only in-frame clones and omits some. The table records over a million clones, 98% of them present only once. The rearrangement links TRBV5-1 to TRBJ2-1; D remains unclear. This sequence was found in a man aged 25-45 years in good health. Sample: naive CD4+ T cells sorted from blood. Subset in this sample: CD45RA+ positively selected. In DNA form, the CDR3 reads TGCGCCAGCAGCTTTCGCCCAGGTCACTCCTACAATGAGCAGTTCTTC. Protein sequence: CASSFRPGHSYNEQFF.